This T cell receptor beta chain stems from a study of blood T cells in healthy people across ages. Germline CDR1 and CDR2: SGHTA and FQGNSA. This CDR3 is built from 14 residues. A sample-barcoded 5' primer and a J-beta primer mix were used in a second PCR of roughly 6 to 12 cycles. TCRdb re-analysed the 5' RACE reads in MiXCR, keeping a single row per CDR3 protein. The sample contains 1.8 million or so distinct CDR3 sequences, roughly two fifths of which appear only once. This clonotype has just a few counts. Its antigen remains unidentified. Broader study findings: Age brought a roughly linear fall in TCR beta diversity measured per million T cells. A greater number of naive CD4+ cells and higher diversity distinguished long-lived donors from aged donors.

V gene TRBV7-2 combines with J gene TRBJ2-7; possible D gene TRBD1, 6 bases. Gene TRBJ2-5 matches the end of the DNA better, so the J call may be wrong. The sequencing input was blood. The origin of this receptor is a human donor in good health. The CDR3 nucleotides read TGTGCCAGCAGCTTAGGCAGGGGTAAAGAGACCCAGTACTTC. Its protein product is CASSLGRGKETQYF.